The clone carrying this T cell receptor beta chain appeared a single time. The data were obtained in a study of cytotoxic CD8 clonotypes in ibrutinib-treated CLL. The assay was immunoSEQ multiplex PCR, and TCRdb's table has in-frame clones only and misses some. The sample records over 250,000 clones, 60% to 80% being singletons. Trimming stripped 3 bases from V and 1 base from J, with 9 bases between. The CDR3 loop spans 14 amino acids. The germline V gene encodes CDR1 PRHDT and CDR2 FYEKMQ (reference sequence). Material: PBMCs, obtained at disease progression, from a patient treated with ibrutinib. This chain joins TRBV13 and TRBJ2-5; D is undetermined. This clonotype was obtained from a human donor with chronic lymphocytic leukemia. CDR3 residues: CASSFKVPQETQYF. The CDR3 nucleotides read TGTGCCAGCAGCTTTAAGGTACCCCAAGAGACCCAGTACTTC.